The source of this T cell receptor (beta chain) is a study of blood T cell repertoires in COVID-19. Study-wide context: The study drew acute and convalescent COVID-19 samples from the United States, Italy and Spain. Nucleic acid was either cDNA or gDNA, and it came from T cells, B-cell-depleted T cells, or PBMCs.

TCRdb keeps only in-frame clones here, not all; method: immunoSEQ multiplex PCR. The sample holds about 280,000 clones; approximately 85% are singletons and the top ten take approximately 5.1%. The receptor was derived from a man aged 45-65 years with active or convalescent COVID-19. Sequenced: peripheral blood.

CDR3 residues: CASSEQGLYNEQFF. CDR3 bases: TGCGCCAGCAGTGAACAAGGACTTTACAATGAGCAGTTCTTC. The J gene is TRBJ2-1, the V gene TRBV10-2, with D possibly matching TRBD2 (5 bases). The length of the CDR3 is 14 residues. Germline loops: CDR1 WSHSY, CDR2 SAAADI. The V end lost 3 bases, the J end lost 4 bases, and 10 bases lay between the germline ends.